Listed below are T cell receptor beta chains from one sample, sequenced in a study of blood T cell repertoires in COVID-19. TCRdb's copy holds only in-frame clones and misses some; the assay was immunoSEQ multiplex PCR. The table includes approximately 270,000 clones, about 91% detected once. Material: peripheral blood. The receptors derive from a man older than 75 with acute or convalescent COVID-19. Both conserved end residues are part of each CDR3. D genes are given only for firm matches. Part of the rows lack a size; the others show once, few, many or a class for expanded clones.

clone_size,v_call,d_call,j_call,cdr3_aa,cdr3_nt
-,TRBV6-5,-,TRBJ2-5,CASRETGNQETQYF,TGTGCCAGCAGAGAGACAGGAAACCAAGAGACCCAGTACTTC
-,TRBV6-2/TRBV6-3,TRBD2,TRBJ2-2,CASSKTSVINTGELFF,TGTGCCAGCAGTAAAACTAGCGTCATTAACACCGGGGAGCTGTTTTTT
-,TRBV2,TRBD2,TRBJ2-1,CASNREGGNEQFF,TGTGCCAGCAACCGGGAGGGGGGAAATGAGCAGTTCTTC
-,TRBV3-1/TRBV3-2,TRBD1,TRBJ1-3,CASSSDRGPGNTIYF,TGTGCCAGCAGCTCGGACAGGGGGCCTGGAAACACCATATATTTT
-,TRBV10-3,-,TRBJ2-5,CAISESGVYQETQYF,TGTGCCATCAGTGAGTCAGGAGTGTACCAAGAGACCCAGTACTTC
few,TRBV7-2,-,TRBJ2-7,CASSFLEGTGEQYF,TGTGCCAGCAGCTTTTTGGAGGGTACGGGCGAGCAGTACTTC
few,TRBV6-2/TRBV6-3,TRBD1,TRBJ1-2,CASSTPGQGLRSYGYTF,TGTGCCAGCAGTACGCCCGGACAGGGGTTGAGGAGCTATGGCTACACCTTC
-,TRBV19,-,TRBJ2-7,CASSIGTTVSLSEQYF,TGTGCCAGTAGTATAGGAACGACAGTCTCCCTCTCCGAGCAGTACTTC
-,TRBV7-2,-,TRBJ1-2,CASSLSGQTNYGYTF,TGTGCCAGCAGCTTGTCAGGCCAGACTAACTATGGCTACACCTTC
-,TRBV29-1,TRBD1,TRBJ1-1,CSVQTGNWAEAFF,TGCAGCGTCCAGACAGGGAATTGGGCTGAAGCTTTCTTT
-,TRBV29-1,TRBD2,TRBJ2-7,CSAAGTSGAYEQYF,TGCAGCGCTGCCGGGACTAGCGGAGCCTACGAGCAGTACTTC
-,TRBV4-1,TRBD2,TRBJ2-7,CASSQTGTRIHEQYF,TGCGCCAGCAGCCAGACCGGGACTAGAATCCACGAGCAGTACTTC
-,TRBV29-1,TRBD1,TRBJ2-3,CSVARTGGTSDTQYF,TGCAGCGTTGCCAGGACAGGGGGGACGTCAGATACGCAGTATTTT
-,TRBV4-2,TRBD2,TRBJ2-2,CASSGGLAVNTGELFF,TGTGCCAGCAGCGGGGGACTAGCGGTTAACACCGGGGAGCTGTTTTTT
few,TRBV5-1,-,TRBJ1-3,CASSLGGTAGNTIYF,TGCGCCAGCAGCTTGGGGGGGACTGCTGGAAACACCATATATTTT
few,TRBV2,-,TRBJ2-2,CASSLTSGTGELFF,TGTGCCAGCAGCTTGACGTCAGGCACCGGGGAGCTGTTTTTT
-,TRBV5-4,TRBD1,TRBJ2-2,CASSFGDRRTGELFF,TGTGCCAGCAGCTTTGGGGACAGGCGGACCGGGGAGCTGTTTTTT
-,TRBV5-1,-,TRBJ2-5,CASSWEGVETQYF,TGCGCCAGCAGCTGGGAAGGGGTCGAGACCCAGTACTTC
-,TRBV11-2,-,TRBJ2-2,CASSPPRRELFF,TGTGCCAGCAGCCCTCCGCGGAGGGAGCTGTTTTTT
-,TRBV7-2,-,TRBJ1-5,CASSLRGSNQPQHF,TGTGCCAGCAGCCTGCGGGGGAGCAATCAGCCCCAGCATTTT
-,TRBV19,-,TRBJ2-3,CASLNPVGLQYF,TGTGCCAGTCTTAACCCCGTCGGGTTACAGTATTTT
-,TRBV3-1/TRBV3-2,-,TRBJ2-5,CASSPGFSSAGQETQYF,TGTGCCAGCAGCCCTGGGTTTAGCTCAGCGGGCCAGGAGACCCAGTACTTC
-,TRBV6-5,-,TRBJ1-2,CASSYEINYGYTF,TGTGCCAGCAGTTACGAGATCAACTATGGCTACACCTTC
-,TRBV18,TRBD1,TRBJ1-6,CASSPGTGGWSPLHF,TGTGCCAGCTCACCCGGGACAGGGGGGTGGTCACCCCTCCACTTT
-,TRBV7-3,TRBD2,TRBJ2-3,CASSLGTSGNTDTQYF,TGTGCCAGCAGCTTAGGGACTAGCGGAAACACAGATACGCAGTATTTT
-,TRBV19,-,TRBJ2-2,CASSIARDNLEELFF,TGTGCCAGTAGTATAGCTCGGGACAACCTGGAGGAGCTGTTTTTT
-,TRBV19,TRBD1,TRBJ1-5,CASSIDRDSYQPQHF,TGTGCCAGTAGTATTGACCGGGACAGCTATCAGCCCCAGCATTTT
-,TRBV5-1,TRBD2,TRBJ2-7,CASSLGSSGRVPYEQYF,TGCGCCAGCAGCTTGGGTTCTAGCGGGAGGGTGCCCTACGAGCAGTACTTC
-,TRBV18,TRBD1,TRBJ2-7,CASSPGTGGYYEQYF,TGTGCCAGCTCACCCGGGACAGGGGGGTATTACGAGCAGTACTTC
-,TRBV10-3,TRBD2,TRBJ2-2,CAINGLAGDGELFF,TGTGCCATCAACGGACTAGCGGGAGACGGGGAGCTGTTTTTT
-,TRBV9,-,TRBJ1-6,CASSVVGDLDSPLHF,TGTGCCAGCAGCGTAGTCGGAGATTTGGATTCACCCCTCCACTTT
-,TRBV4-2,TRBD1,TRBJ2-2,CASSQVSTGQASGELFF,TGTGCCAGCAGCCAAGTTTCGACTGGACAGGCGAGTGGGGAGCTGTTTTTT
-,TRBV3-1/TRBV3-2,-,TRBJ2-3,CASSQLSTDTQYF,TGTGCCAGCAGCCAACTGAGCACAGATACGCAGTATTTT
few,TRBV7-8,-,TRBJ2-2,CASSLDVGHSNTGELFF,TGTGCCAGCAGCTTAGATGTGGGACACTCAAACACCGGGGAGCTGTTTTTT
-,TRBV19,-,TRBJ2-7,CASSAQGFSYEQYF,TGTGCCAGTAGTGCTCAGGGTTTCTCCTACGAGCAGTACTTC
-,TRBV2,-,TRBJ1-5,CASREEGGYNQPQHF,TGTGCCAGCAGGGAAGAGGGGGGGTACAATCAGCCCCAGCATTTT
-,TRBV10-2,TRBD1,TRBJ1-6,CASSWDRTNSPLHF,TGCGCCAGCAGTTGGGACAGGACGAATTCACCCCTCCACTTT
-,TRBV29-1,-,TRBJ2-5,CSVEDPGRETQYF,TGCAGCGTTGAAGATCCGGGAAGGGAGACCCAGTACTTC
-,TRBV7-9,TRBD1,TRBJ1-6,CASSLRGLNNSPLHF,TGTGCCAGCAGCTTAAGGGGGCTGAATAATTCACCCCTCCACTTT
-,TRBV5-1,-,TRBJ1-2,CASSWDIANYGYTF,TGCGCCAGCAGCTGGGACATCGCTAACTATGGCTACACCTTC
-,TRBV19,TRBD2,TRBJ2-7,CASSPGLAAEQYF,TGTGCCAGTAGTCCCGGACTAGCGGCCGAGCAGTACTTC
-,TRBV6-5,-,TRBJ2-1,CASSYPAGGQFF,TGTGCCAGCAGTTACCCCGCCGGCGGGCAGTTCTTC
-,TRBV19,TRBD1,TRBJ2-1,CASSSGTGGRDNEQFF,TGTGCCAGTAGTTCAGGGACAGGGGGTAGGGACAATGAGCAGTTCTTC
-,TRBV5-3,-,TRBJ2-3,CARSKRGERGTDTQYF,TGTGCCAGAAGCAAAAGAGGGGAGCGGGGCACAGATACGCAGTATTTT
-,TRBV6-5,-,TRBJ1-5,CASSRGAGQPQHF,TGTGCCAGCAGTCGGGGGGCGGGGCAGCCCCAGCATTTT
-,TRBV4-2,TRBD2,TRBJ2-6,CASSQRAGGPGGANVLTF,TGTGCCAGCAGCCAGAGGGCGGGAGGGCCTGGTGGGGCCAACGTCCTGACTTTC
-,TRBV5-1,-,TRBJ1-1,CASQPDSMNTEAFF,TGCGCCAGCCAGCCCGACAGTATGAACACTGAAGCTTTCTTT
-,TRBV6-5,TRBD1,TRBJ1-6,CASNRDSDNSPLHF,TGTGCCAGCAATCGGGACAGCGATAATTCACCCCTCCACTTT
-,TRBV5-4,TRBD2,TRBJ2-7,CASSRLAESYEQYF,TGTGCCAGCTCCCGACTAGCGGAATCCTACGAGCAGTACTTC
-,TRBV7-3,TRBD1,TRBJ1-3,CASISFTGRGTGYKIGWDTIYF,TGTGCCAGCATATCCTTCACCGGGCGAGGGACAGGGTACAAGATTGGGTGGGACACCATATATTTT
-,TRBV19,TRBD1,TRBJ1-4,CASSVQGVGGEKLFF,TGTGCCAGTAGTGTTCAGGGGGTAGGAGGTGAAAAACTGTTTTTT
once,TRBV6-5,TRBD1,TRBJ2-5,CASSHGDREGTQYF,TGTGCCAGCAGTCACGGGGACAGGGAGGGGACCCAGTACTTC
few,TRBV28,TRBD1,TRBJ1-4,CASSFVDRVREKLFF,TGTGCCAGCAGTTTTGTGGACAGGGTCAGAGAAAAACTGTTTTTT
-,TRBV5-1,-,TRBJ2-1,CASSLDGSYNEQFF,TGCGCCAGCAGCTTGGATGGCAGCTACAATGAGCAGTTCTTC
-,TRBV6-5,TRBD2,TRBJ2-7,CASSYNGGRRYEQYF,TGTGCCAGCAGTTATAATGGCGGGAGAAGGTACGAGCAGTACTTC
-,TRBV18,-,TRBJ2-3,CASSLSPDSSTDTQYF,TGTGCCAGCTCACTATCCCCCGACAGTAGCACAGATACGCAGTATTTT
-,TRBV7-2,-,TRBJ1-6,CASSLSDGYNSPLHF,TGTGCCAGCAGCTTAAGCGACGGATATAATTCACCCCTCCACTTT